This T cell receptor beta chain appears in the sequencing data of a study of blood T cell repertoires in COVID-19. Whole-study context: From the United States, Italy and Spain came samples of acute and convalescent COVID-19. The analysed material was cDNA or gDNA that came from T cells, B-cell-depleted T cells, or PBMCs.

Per the original data handling: Using reference gene primer amplification, nucleated cell counts were estimated. Generated by immunoSEQ multiplex PCR, the TCRdb table keeps only in-frame clones and is missing some. That table is the source of V, J and clone size, and D and trimming were worked out from the DNA. The sample has about 280,000 clones, around 90% seen once; the top ten hold less than 10%. Germline V CDR1 and CDR2: MNHEY, SMNVEV (reference sequence). V gave up 6 bases and J gave up 5 bases; unmatched junction bases: 9. CDR3 length equals 14 residues. The chain joins TRBV27 to TRBJ1-2, with 7 bases fitting TRBD1. The sequence came from a man aged 18 to 30 with active or convalescent COVID-19. Sample: peripheral blood. The CDR3 DNA is TGTGCCAGCAGCCGAGCGACAGGGTTATATGGCTACACCTTC. Its protein is CASSRATGLYGYTF.